The rows below give T cell receptor beta chains drawn from one sample of a study of control samples from healthy donors and cancer patients. TCRdb keeps only in-frame clones here, not all; method: immunoSEQ multiplex PCR. The data contain more than 50,000 clones, about nine tenths of them singletons. Material: PBMCs. The receptors stem from a woman aged 45-60 years with colorectal cancer. CDR3s include the opening cysteine and the closing phenylalanine or tryptophan. A D gene is named only where the DNA matches it firmly. The listing skips clone size in some rows; elsewhere it reads once, few, many or a size class.

v_gene,j_gene,d_gene,abundance,CDR3nt,CDR3aa
TRBV19,TRBJ2-3,.,.,TGTGCCAGTAGTGTATTCGGGAGCACAGATACGCAGTATTTT,CASSVFGSTDTQYF
TRBV9,TRBJ2-1,TRBD1,.,TGTGCCAGCAGCGTAGCCCCAAGCGATGGGACAGGAAAAAATGAGCAGTTCTTC,CASSVAPSDGTGKNEQFF
TRBV10-3,TRBJ2-2,TRBD2,.,TGTGCCATCAGTGACTCGGGACTAGGCGGCCGGGAGCTGTTTTTT,CAISDSGLGGRELFF
TRBV7-9,TRBJ2-5,.,.,TGTGCCAGCAGCTTAGAGGGCGCGGTCCTGCCCGAGACCCAGTACTTC,CASSLEGAVLPETQYF
TRBV6-1,TRBJ2-6,.,.,TGTGCCAGCAGTGTAGTCGGGGCAAGCTCTGGGGCCAACGTCCTGACTTTC,CASSVVGASSGANVLTF
TRBV6-6,TRBJ1-1,TRBD1,.,TGTGCCAGCAGTTACGCGACAGGGGGACGCACTGAAGCTTTCTTT,CASSYATGGRTEAFF
TRBV3-1/TRBV3-2,TRBJ2-3,.,.,TGTGCCAGCAGCCAGTTACGCCCCGGCACAGATACGCAGTATTTT,CASSQLRPGTDTQYF
TRBV4-2,TRBJ1-1,.,.,TGTGCCAGCAGCCAAGATCACCGGGTGAACACTGAAGCTTTCTTT,CASSQDHRVNTEAFF
TRBV19,TRBJ1-1,.,few,TGTGCCAGTAGTATAGAGTTGGGGCGGGGCACTGAAGCTTTCTTT,CASSIELGRGTEAFF
TRBV29-1,TRBJ2-7,.,.,TGCAGCGTTGAAGCAGGTGACGAGCAGTACTTC,CSVEAGDEQYF
TRBV4-1,TRBJ2-1,TRBD2,once,TGCGCCAGCAGCCATTCGGGACTAGTCCTTCCCCCCAATGAGCAGTTCTTC,CASSHSGLVLPPNEQFF
TRBV5-1,TRBJ1-1,.,.,TGCGCCAGCAGCTTGGACGGTGGTATGAACACTGAAGCTTTCTTT,CASSLDGGMNTEAFF
TRBV18,TRBJ1-2,.,.,TGTGCCAGCTCCCTAGACACAGAGAGAGGCTACACCTTC,CASSLDTERGYTF
TRBV7-6,TRBJ2-7,.,few,TGTGCCAGCAGCCCAGGACGGGGTACCTACGAGCAGTACTTC,CASSPGRGTYEQYF
TRBV6-2/TRBV6-3,TRBJ1-1,.,.,TGTGCCAGCAGTCGGGGGAACACTGAAGCTTTCTTT,CASSRGNTEAFF
TRBV7-3,TRBJ2-7,TRBD1,.,TGTGCCAGCAGCACCGCAGGGGGAAGGGATTACGAGCAGTACTTC,CASSTAGGRDYEQYF
TRBV7-3,TRBJ2-2,TRBD1,.,TGTGCCAGCAGCTATGGGACAGGGGACACCGGGGAGCTGTTTTTT,CASSYGTGDTGELFF
TRBV6-6,TRBJ2-1,TRBD1,.,TGTGCCAGCGACAGGGGGACCTACAATGAGCAGTTCTTC,CASDRGTYNEQFF
TRBV30,TRBJ1-1,.,.,TGTGCCTGGACGTTCTCGGATAACACTGAAGCTTTCTTT,CAWTFSDNTEAFF
TRBV10-3,TRBJ1-2,TRBD1,few,TGTGCCATCAGGACAGGGGCGGTCGTCCTTAACTATGGCTACACCTTC,CAIRTGAVVLNYGYTF
TRBV10-3,TRBJ2-3,.,.,TGTGCCGCAGCGTGGGCTCGAGATACGCAGTATTTT,CAAAWARDTQYF
TRBV6-2/TRBV6-3,TRBJ2-1,TRBD2,.,TGTGCCAGCAGTCCCGGGCATCTAGCGGGGGCTTACTACAATGAGCAGTTCTTC,CASSPGHLAGAYYNEQFF
TRBV6-5,TRBJ1-5,.,.,TGTGCCAGCAGTAGGACAGAAAATCAGCCCCAGCATTTT,CASSRTENQPQHF
TRBV30,TRBJ2-7,TRBD2,.,TGTGCCTGGAGTTCAGTAGCGGGAGGGCCCTACGAGCAGTACTTC,CAWSSVAGGPYEQYF
TRBV2,TRBJ1-3,.,.,TGTGCCAGCAGTGAAGCGCTTAATAGACAGCTTATCTCTGGAAACACCATATATTTT,CASSEALNRQLISGNTIYF
TRBV6-1,TRBJ1-5,.,.,TGTGCCAGCAGTGAAGTAAGAGGGTCCCGACAGCATTTT,CASSEVRGSRQHF
TRBV9,TRBJ2-1,.,.,TGTGCCAGCAGCCCCGAATCCTACAATGAGCAGTTCTTC,CASSPESYNEQFF
TRBV7-2,TRBJ1-1,TRBD1,once,TGTGCCAGCAGCTCCAGACAGGGGTTTGGCACTGAAGCTTTCTTT,CASSSRQGFGTEAFF
TRBV28,TRBJ1-1,TRBD1,.,TGTGCCAGCAGGGGACAGGGGGCCTCTGAAGCTTTCTTT,CASRGQGASEAFF
TRBV9,TRBJ2-5,.,.,TGTGCCAGCAGCATACCGCGGCCTAAAGAGACCCAGTACTTC,CASSIPRPKETQYF
TRBV3-1/TRBV3-2,TRBJ2-7,TRBD1,.,TGTGCCAGCAGGCCGAGACAGGGAACCTACGAGCAGTACTTC,CASRPRQGTYEQYF
TRBV11-2,TRBJ2-3,TRBD2,.,TGTGCCAGCAGCTTAGCGGGACTACCCACAGATACGCAGTATTTT,CASSLAGLPTDTQYF
TRBV7-9,TRBJ1-4,.,.,TGTGCCAGCAGCTTAGTGGTGACTAATGAAAAACTGTTTTTT,CASSLVVTNEKLFF
TRBV18,TRBJ2-5,.,.,TGTGCCAGCTATAGGTCCGTCCAAGAGACCCAGTACTTC,CASYRSVQETQYF
TRBV5-1,TRBJ2-4,TRBD1,.,TGCGCCAGCAGCTCGCCTGACAGGGATCAAAACATTCAGTACTTC,CASSSPDRDQNIQYF
TRBV18,TRBJ1-1,.,.,TGTGCCAGCTCGGTCAGGGCTGCCACTGAAGCTTTCTTT,CASSVRAATEAFF
TRBV7-3,TRBJ2-2,.,.,TGTGCCAGCAGCTTAACGCAGGGAACCGGGGAGCTGTTTTTT,CASSLTQGTGELFF
TRBV7-9,TRBJ1-2,.,.,TGTGCCAGCAGCTTCTCCCCGGAAGGGAAAGGCTACACCTTC,CASSFSPEGKGYTF
TRBV5-1,TRBJ2-3,TRBD1,.,TGCGCCAGCAGCTGGTGGGGACAGGGTGGGACAGATACGCAGTATTTT,CASSWWGQGGTDTQYF
TRBV28,TRBJ2-2,.,.,TGTGCCAGCAACTCCCCGAGAGGAAACACCGGGGAGCTGTTTTTT,CASNSPRGNTGELFF
TRBV9,TRBJ2-7,TRBD1,.,TGTGCCAGCAGCGTAGGAGGCAGGGGGTCCTACGAGCAGTACTTC,CASSVGGRGSYEQYF
TRBV7-8,TRBJ1-6,.,.,TGTGCCAGCAGCATAGGGGGTCCCACCTATAATTCACCCCTCCACTTT,CASSIGGPTYNSPLHF
TRBV27,TRBJ1-2,.,once,TGTGCCAGCAGGGCCCTAATGAATGGGGGCTACACCTTC,CASRALMNGGYTF